This TCR beta chain was obtained from a study of human T cells and chemical hapten exposure. This clonotype was picked up many times. TCRdb passed the RACE reads through MiXCR, listing each CDR3 protein once. The sample records about 70,000 distinct CDR3 sequences, roughly 11% being singletons. Stated time point: pre-sensitization, week 0. Treatment in this sample: therapeutic diphenylcyclopropenone sensitization with weekly scalp DPC. Sequenced material: whole blood, taken in connection with sensitization to the hapten diphenylcyclopropenone (DPC). This sequence was found in a woman aged 50 to 60 with alopecia areata. Some clones in this sample may be carry-over from other donors' samples.

In nucleotides, the CDR3 is TGCGCCAGCAGTGAGTCTGCGGCGACAGGGGTCACTGAAGCTTTCTTT. Its protein product is CASSESAATGVTEAFF. The gene calls are TRBV10-2 and TRBJ1-1, with TRBD1 matching over 8 bases. The germline V gene encodes CDR1 WSHSY and CDR2 SAAADI. V gave up 0 bases and J gave up 4 bases; unmatched junction bases: 7. This CDR3 region has 16 residues.